The TCR beta chain described here comes from a study of blood T cell repertoires in COVID-19. At the level of the study: PBMCs, B-cell-depleted T cells, or T cells were the source of the cDNA or gDNA that made up the material.

TCRdb keeps only in-frame clones here, not all; method: immunoSEQ multiplex PCR. The sample consists of nearly 200,000 clones, about 88% of them appearing once. The CDR3 spans 17 residues. Germline CDR1 is LGHDT and CDR2 is YNNKEL (reference sequence). V was shortened by 4 bases and J by 1 base, with 20 bases between the two germline ends. V is TRBV3-1 (or the pseudogene TRBV3-2) and J is TRBJ2-7, with a tentative D call TRBD2 (5 bases). The sequenced material came from peripheral blood. The TCR originated in a woman aged 35 to 49 who had recovered from COVID-19. The chain's CDR3 is CASSPASAAHDSYEQYF. CDR3 bases: TGTGCCAGCAGCCCCGCGTCAGCGGCACATGATTCCTACGAGCAGTACTTC.